This T cell receptor beta chain was recovered during a study of OX40 agonist ivuxolimab in advanced cancers. Overall study findings and caveats: The study did not work out the antigen specificity of the expanded peripheral T cells. Doses of 0.1 to 3.0 mg/kg were accompanied by clonal expansion of CD4+ and CD8+ blood T cells by week 6.

Repertoires were generated with immunoSEQ multiplex PCR, while TCRdb's copy carries only in-frame clones and drops some. The data show about 28,000 clones, 65% to 85% seen once. From germline, CDR1 is SGHAT and CDR2 FQDESV (reference sequence). V was cut by 5 bases and J by 7 bases, with 12 bases left in between. The CDR3 is 14 residues long. Exclusion of a patient followed from autoimmune disease history or systemic immunosuppression. The table lists this clone with a count of one. Antigen: not known. The source of this sequence is an adult with an advanced solid tumor such as melanoma, head and neck, liver or kidney cancer. The rearrangement uses TRBV11-1 and TRBJ1-6; possibly TRBD1 for D (5 bases). Sequencing was performed on CD4+ or CD8+ T cells sorted from blood, taken in a trial of the OX40 agonist ivuxolimab. The CDR3 loop is CASSPRGLNSPLHF. The CDR3 region has the DNA TGTGCCAGCAGCCCGCGGGGCCTGAATTCACCCCTCCACTTT.